This TCR beta chain was observed in a study of graft-versus-host responses after intestinal transplantation (dated by TCRdb to the early 2020s). As for the study more broadly: Multivisceral, liver-intestinal, or isolated intestinal transplants were received by the recipients. Of the roughly 25 intestinal transplant recipients enrolled in the cohort, one of whom was a retransplant, a few patients without pretransplant specimens were excluded. A peak of at least 4% donor T cells among recipient peripheral blood mononuclear cells was the definition used for donor T cell macrochimerism. Graft-versus-host and host-versus-graft alloreactive T cell clones were tracked in the graft, circulation and bone marrow after intestinal transplantation using bulk TCR-beta CDR3 sequencing. Instead of going to the commercial service, samples from a few later patients were sequenced in-house on an Illumina MiSeq and processed with MiXCR. All recipients received anti-thymocyte globulin induction followed by maintenance tacrolimus and steroids for around three years. Alloreactive clones were identified by sequencing pre-transplant mixed lymphocyte reaction products and comparing these products with unstimulated pre-transplant donor and recipient T cells.

The library was made by the immunoSEQ multiplex PCR assay. For most patients, genomic DNA was isolated with the Qiagen DNeasy Blood and Tissue Kit and sent frozen to Adaptive Biotechnologies for TCR sequencing. High-throughput TCR-beta CDR3 sequencing of genomic DNA from most patients was performed by Adaptive Biotechnologies. Concerning the study's data processing: TCR sequencing data for roughly 20 patients were retrieved from Adaptive's ImmunoSEQ software; three other patients were processed with MiXCR and VDJtools. CD4 versus CD8 sorting errors were corrected by removing sequences found in both subsets at a frequency ratio below 5:1. CDR3 nucleotide sequences shared between donor and recipient were removed because the origin of such sequences could not be assigned. At least 2-fold expansion over unstimulated cells and a minimum CFSE-low frequency of 0.002% (template counts) or 0.001% (read counts) were required for clones to be classified as alloreactive. Clones were considered mappable if detected in sequenced pre-transplant spleen, lymph node, or MLR CFSE-low populations of the donor or recipient. Cumulative frequency of alloreactive clones was calculated as a percentage of all sequences weighted by copy number. TCRdb re-hosts the immuneACCESS table, in-frame sequences only. Its copies lack some clones; in the studies checked, an unresolved V gene accounts for under half of them, and the cause for the rest is not known. From that table come the V and J calls and clone size; the DNA was used to work out D and trimming. The sample has fewer than 60,000 clones on record, 70% to 85% of them singletons. The leading ten clones occupy 0.45% to 0.55% of the sample.

Summary of the overall study and its limitations: In the allografts of patients with donor T cell macrochimerism, GvH to HvG T cell clonal ratios were high. GvH clones were detected in recipient bone marrow, and some appeared earlier in ileal mucosa or blood, consistent with an intestinal mucosal origin. The conclusions were limited by the relatively low number and heterogeneity of the intestinal transplant patients. Peak levels of circulating GvH clones were associated with declines in HvG clones early after transplant.

For this clone: No cognate antigen has been identified for it. Base qualities were left out, and no much larger clone turns up one base away.

In light of the paper, this sample's time point label describes: cells obtained before transplantation from donor or recipient. CD3+CD4+ and CD3+CD8+ populations were FACS-sorted from unstimulated pre-transplant donor and recipient cells taken from spleen or lymph nodes. The clonotype comes from a human donor who was the organ donor for an intestinal transplant. The input for sequencing was unstimulated CD4+ T cells sorted from spleen or lymph node cells, taken before transplant.

CDR3 protein: CASSWRGRGYGYTF. At the DNA level, the sequence is TGTGCCAGCAGTTGGAGGGGGCGCGGCTATGGCTACACCTTC. The V and J segments used are TRBV7-2 and TRBJ1-2; 7 central bases correspond to TRBD1. Trimming removed 6 bases from V and 4 bases from J; the gene matches leave 8 bases unexplained. Reading from cysteine to phenylalanine, the CDR3 counts 14 amino acids. Solely the CDR3 DNA is kept, with 42 bases framed from the first base. For CDR1 and CDR2, the germline V gene lists SGHTA and FQGNSA.